The following is a T cell receptor (beta chain) sequence with its context. The CDR3 is 15 amino acids. V lost 5 bases to trimming and J lost 1 base, with 16 bases between them. The germline gives CDR1 SQVTM, CDR2 ANQGSEA. This specimen belongs to a study of OX40 agonist ivuxolimab in advanced cancers. Study-level background: Partial responses were achieved by three patients: one hepatocellular carcinoma, two cutaneous melanoma.

TCRdb's copy holds only in-frame clones and misses some; the assay was immunoSEQ multiplex PCR. The sample comprises around 8,000 clones, 55% to 85% of which are singletons, and 48% rests with the top ten. The sequenced sample was CD4+ or CD8+ T cells sorted from blood, obtained in a trial of the OX40 agonist ivuxolimab. V usage is TRBV29-1 and J usage is TRBJ2-3, with D perhaps matching TRBD1 or TRBD2 (5 bases each). The clonotype was recovered from an adult with an advanced solid tumor such as melanoma, head and neck, liver or kidney cancer. The CDR3 DNA reads TGCAGCGTTCTCCCGGGGCTAGCCGGCACAGATACGCAGTATTTT. Its translation: CSVLPGLAGTDTQYF.